This T cell receptor beta chain was sequenced during a study of T-cell memory formation after mild COVID-19. Study context: Largely, TCR clusters stayed within a single donor.

Findings and limits, study-wide: Memory cells collected pre-infection included some clones that later responded, suggesting cross-reactive memory joined.

The germline CDR1 and CDR2 sequences are MGHDK and SYGVNS. CDR3 size: 13 residues. Trimming cost V 8 bases and J 0 bases; bases outside gene matches: 3. Notes on this clonotype: Its antigen is still unknown.

In TCRdb, the 5' RACE reads were re-called with MiXCR into one record per CDR3 protein. Among some 160,000 distinct CDR3 sequences listed, roughly 30% were seen once. The chain uses TRBV25-1 and TRBJ1-1, with 7 bases matching TRBD1. Sequences were obtained from PBMCs or a T cell subset sorted from them (not recorded which). The clonotype comes from an adult woman who had mild COVID-19 (a few samples of this study predate the infection). Cell type and time point are not known. The CDR3 coding sequence is TGTGCCAGCCGGGACAGTGTGAACACTGAAGCTTTCTTT. It encodes CASRDSVNTEAFF.